This TCR beta chain was sequenced during a study of cytomegalovirus exposure and HLA in healthy donors. A word on this clone: Its antigen is undetermined.

Findings of the study overall: Associated with cytomegalovirus, according to the listing, were about 160 TCR beta chains. Usually a TCR sequence was rare, but some public TCRs were found in many donors. In vitro experiments confirmed that a few CMV-associated chains were specific for CMV antigens. In the 120 validation repertoires, a later analysis found that first-cohort TCR clusters tended to co-occur.

This CDR3 has 18 amino acids. Germline CDR1 SGHRS, CDR2 YFSETQ. V was pared by 1 base and J by 2 bases, with 19 bases between. The protocol was immunoSEQ multiplex PCR, while the TCRdb copy is restricted to in-frame clones and leaves out a portion. Among about 260,000 clones, roughly 87% were seen once, and the ten largest hold under 4%. V gene TRBV5-1 combines with J gene TRBJ2-1, with D perhaps matching TRBD2 (6 bases). The clonotype comes from a woman younger than 45 in good health and CMV-seronegative. The sequenced sample consisted of PBMCs. The CDR3 bases are TGCGCCAGCAGCTTGATCCAGGGACTTAGAGGGGCCTACAATGAGCAGTTCTTC. It translates to CASSLIQGLRGAYNEQFF.